This TCR beta chain came from a study of graft-versus-host responses after intestinal transplantation. Study-wide context: Following induction with anti-thymocyte globulin, all recipients were given tacrolimus and steroids for three to four years.

TCRdb keeps only in-frame clones here, not all; method: immunoSEQ multiplex PCR. The repertoire consists of some 39,000 clones, with approximately 96% occurring once and the leading ten covering approximately 0.53%. Notes on this clone: The antigen remains unidentified.

The V gene end was trimmed by 0 bases and the J gene end by 1 base; junction bases not matched to a gene: 3. Germline values: CDR1 LGHNA, CDR2 YNFKEQ. The CDR3 loop spans 15 amino acids. This rearrangement joins TRBV4-2 to TRBJ2-7, with 7 bases fitting TRBD1. This receptor was taken from a human donor who was the organ donor for an intestinal transplant. This specimen was unstimulated CD8+ T cells sorted from spleen or lymph node cells, taken before transplant. CDR3 nucleotide sequence: TGTGCCAGCAGCCAAGACAGGGGGAGTTCCTACGAGCAGTACTTC. Its protein product is CASSQDRGSSYEQYF.